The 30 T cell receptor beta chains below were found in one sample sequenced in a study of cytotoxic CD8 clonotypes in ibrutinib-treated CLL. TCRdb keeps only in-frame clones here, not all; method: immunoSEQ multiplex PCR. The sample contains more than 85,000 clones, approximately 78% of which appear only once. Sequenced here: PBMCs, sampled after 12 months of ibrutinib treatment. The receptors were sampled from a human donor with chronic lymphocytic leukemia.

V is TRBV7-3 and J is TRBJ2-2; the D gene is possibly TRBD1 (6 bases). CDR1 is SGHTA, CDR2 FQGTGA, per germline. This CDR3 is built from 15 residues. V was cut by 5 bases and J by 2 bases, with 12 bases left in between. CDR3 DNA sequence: TGTGCCAGCAGCCCTGACAGGTCCAACACCGGGGAGCTGTTTTTT. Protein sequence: CASSPDRSNTGELFF.

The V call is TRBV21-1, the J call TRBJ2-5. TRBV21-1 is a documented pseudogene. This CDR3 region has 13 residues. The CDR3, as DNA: TGTGCCAGCACCCGGGGGCCCCAAGAGACCCAGTACTTC. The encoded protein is CASTRGPQETQYF.

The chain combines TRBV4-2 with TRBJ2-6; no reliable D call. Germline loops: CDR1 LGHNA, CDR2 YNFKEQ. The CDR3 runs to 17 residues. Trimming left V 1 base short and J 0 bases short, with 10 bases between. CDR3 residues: CASSQGAGDSGANVLTF. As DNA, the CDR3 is TGTGCCAGCAGCCAAGGGGCAGGAGACTCTGGGGCCAACGTCCTGACTTTC.

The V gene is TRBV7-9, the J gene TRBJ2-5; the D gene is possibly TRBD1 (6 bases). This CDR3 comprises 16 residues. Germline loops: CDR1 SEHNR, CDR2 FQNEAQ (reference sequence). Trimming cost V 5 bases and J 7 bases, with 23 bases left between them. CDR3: CASSQEGDPRGWTQYF. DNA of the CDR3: TGTGCCAGCAGCCAAGAGGGGGATCCTAGGGGTTGGACCCAGTACTTC.

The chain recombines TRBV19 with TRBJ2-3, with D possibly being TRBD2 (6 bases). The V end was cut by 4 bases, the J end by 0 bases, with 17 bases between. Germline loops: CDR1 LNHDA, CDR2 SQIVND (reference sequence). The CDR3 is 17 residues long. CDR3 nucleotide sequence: TGTGCCAGTAGTACCGGGTGGGGACTCTCTAGCACAGATACGCAGTATTTT. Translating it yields CASSTGWGLSSTDTQYF.

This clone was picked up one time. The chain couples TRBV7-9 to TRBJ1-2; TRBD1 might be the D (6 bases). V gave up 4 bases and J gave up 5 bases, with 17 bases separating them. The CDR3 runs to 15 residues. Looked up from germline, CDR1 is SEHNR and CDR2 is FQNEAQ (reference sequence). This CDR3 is CASSSWTEAIYGYTF. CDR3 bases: TGTGCCAGCAGCTCTTGGACAGAAGCTATTTATGGCTACACCTTC.

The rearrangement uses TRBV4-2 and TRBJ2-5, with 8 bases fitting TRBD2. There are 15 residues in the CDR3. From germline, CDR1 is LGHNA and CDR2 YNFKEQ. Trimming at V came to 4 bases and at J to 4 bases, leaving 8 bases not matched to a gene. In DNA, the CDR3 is TGTGCCAGCAGCCGCACGGGGGGGCGGGTAGAGACCCAGTACTTC. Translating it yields CASSRTGGRVETQYF.

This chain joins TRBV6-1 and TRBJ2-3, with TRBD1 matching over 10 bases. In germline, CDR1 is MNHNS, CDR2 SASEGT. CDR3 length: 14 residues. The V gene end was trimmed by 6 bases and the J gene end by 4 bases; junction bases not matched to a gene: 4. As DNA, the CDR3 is TGTGCCAGCAGCCAAGGACAGGGGGCAGATACGCAGTATTTT. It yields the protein CASSQGQGADTQYF.

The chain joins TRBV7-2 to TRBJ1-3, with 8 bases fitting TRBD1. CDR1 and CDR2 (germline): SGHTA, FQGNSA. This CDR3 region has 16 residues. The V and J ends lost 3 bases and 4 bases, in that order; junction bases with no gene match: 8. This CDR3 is CASSFSTGGIGNTIYF. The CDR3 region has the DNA TGTGCCAGCAGCTTTTCCACAGGGGGTATCGGAAACACCATATATTTT.

CDR3 amino acids: CASSPRERSLYEQYF. In DNA, the CDR3 is TGTGCCAGCAGCCCCCGCGAACGGTCCCTATACGAGCAGTACTTC. This chain connects TRBV9 to TRBJ2-7; D is unresolved. The germline gives CDR1 SGDLS, CDR2 YYNGEE. Trimming shortened V by 4 bases and J by 4 bases, and 18 bases separated the two germline ends. The CDR3 length is 15 residues.

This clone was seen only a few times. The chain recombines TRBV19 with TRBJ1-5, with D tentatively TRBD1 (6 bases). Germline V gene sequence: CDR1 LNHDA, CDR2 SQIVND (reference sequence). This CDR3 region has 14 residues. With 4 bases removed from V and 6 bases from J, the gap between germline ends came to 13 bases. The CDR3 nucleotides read TGTGCCAGTAGTAATACAGGGTTGCGTCAGCCCCAGCATTTT. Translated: CASSNTGLRQPQHF.

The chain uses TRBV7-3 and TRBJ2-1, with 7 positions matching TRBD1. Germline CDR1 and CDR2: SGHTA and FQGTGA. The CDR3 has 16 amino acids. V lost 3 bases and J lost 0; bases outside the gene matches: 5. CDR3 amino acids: CASSLSGDSSYNEQFF. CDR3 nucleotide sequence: TGTGCCAGCAGCTTGTCTGGGGACAGCTCCTACAATGAGCAGTTCTTC.

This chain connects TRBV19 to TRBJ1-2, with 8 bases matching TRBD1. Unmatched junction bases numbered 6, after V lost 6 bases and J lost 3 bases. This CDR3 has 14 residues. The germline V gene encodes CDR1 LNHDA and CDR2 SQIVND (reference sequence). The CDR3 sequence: CASSRPGQDYGYTF. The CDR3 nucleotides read TGTGCCAGTAGCCGTCCGGGACAGGACTATGGCTACACCTTC.

The CDR3: CASSPREFSYNEQFF. DNA for the CDR3: TGTGCCAGCAGCCCCCGGGAGTTCTCCTACAATGAGCAGTTCTTC. V and J are TRBV7-8 and TRBJ2-1, with D tentatively TRBD2 (6 bases). Germline CDR1 reads SGHVS; CDR2 reads FQNEAQ. The CDR3 contains 15 residues. V was pared by 5 bases and J by 0 bases, with 11 bases between. Using reference TRBV7-8 and TRBJ2-1 for the parts outside the CDR3, the full variable domain is GAGVSQSPRYKVAKRGQDVALRCDPISGHVSLFWYQQALGQGPEFLTYFQNEAQLDKSGLPSDRFFAERPEGSVSTLKIQRTQQEDSAVYLCASSPREFSYNEQFFGPGTRLTVL.

The CDR3 loop reads CASSLTGGITDTQYF. The CDR3 coding sequence is TGTGCCAGCAGCTTAACCGGGGGGATCACAGATACGCAGTATTTT. This sequence joins TRBV7-3 and TRBJ2-3; 7 nucleotides match TRBD2. The CDR3 is 15 amino acids. Germline V gives CDR1 SGHTA, CDR2 FQGTGA. J was trimmed by 2 bases and V by 0 bases; bases with no gene match: 2.

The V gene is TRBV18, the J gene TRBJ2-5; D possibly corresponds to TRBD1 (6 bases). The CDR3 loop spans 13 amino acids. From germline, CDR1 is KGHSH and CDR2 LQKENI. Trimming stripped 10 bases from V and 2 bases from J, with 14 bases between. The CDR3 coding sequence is TGTGCCACCATCAGGGGTTTACAAGAGACCCAGTACTTC. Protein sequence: CATIRGLQETQYF. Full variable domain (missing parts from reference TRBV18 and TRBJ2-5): NAGVMQNPRHLVRRRGQEARLRCSPMKGHSHVYWYRQLPEEGLKFMVYLQKENIIDESGMPKERFSAEFPKEGPSILRIQQVVRGDSAAYFCATIRGLQETQYFGPGTRLLVL.

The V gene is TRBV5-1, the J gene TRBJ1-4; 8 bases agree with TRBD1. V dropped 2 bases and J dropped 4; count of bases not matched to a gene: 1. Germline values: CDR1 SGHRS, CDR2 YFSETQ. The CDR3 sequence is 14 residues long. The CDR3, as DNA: TGCGCCAGCAGCTTACAGGGGGTTAATGAAAAACTGTTTTTT. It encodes CASSLQGVNEKLFF.

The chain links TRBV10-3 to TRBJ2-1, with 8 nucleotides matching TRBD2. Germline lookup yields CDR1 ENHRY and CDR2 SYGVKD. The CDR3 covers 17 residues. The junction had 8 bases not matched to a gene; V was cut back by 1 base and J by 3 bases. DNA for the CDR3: TGTGCCATCAGTGAGTATAGCGGGGCTTTGTTCTACAATGAGCAGTTCTTC. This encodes CAISEYSGALFYNEQFF.

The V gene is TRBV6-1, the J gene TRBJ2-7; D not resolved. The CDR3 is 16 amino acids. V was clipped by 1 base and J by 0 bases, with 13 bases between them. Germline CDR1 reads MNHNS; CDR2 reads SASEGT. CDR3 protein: CASSEDLQTVSYEQYF. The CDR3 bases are TGTGCCAGCAGTGAAGATCTGCAGACCGTCTCCTACGAGCAGTACTTC.

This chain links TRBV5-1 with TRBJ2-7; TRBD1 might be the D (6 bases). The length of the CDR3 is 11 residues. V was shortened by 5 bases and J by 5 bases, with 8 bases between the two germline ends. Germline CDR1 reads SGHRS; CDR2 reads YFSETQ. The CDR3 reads CASRGQNEQYF. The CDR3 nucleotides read TGCGCCAGCAGAGGACAGAACGAGCAGTACTTC. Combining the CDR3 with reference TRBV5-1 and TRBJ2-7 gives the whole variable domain KAGVTQTPRYLIKTRGQQVTLSCSPISGHRSVSWYQQTPGQGLQFLFEYFSETQRNKGNFPGRFSGRQFSNSRSEMNVSTLELGDSALYLCASRGQNEQYFGPGTRLTVT.

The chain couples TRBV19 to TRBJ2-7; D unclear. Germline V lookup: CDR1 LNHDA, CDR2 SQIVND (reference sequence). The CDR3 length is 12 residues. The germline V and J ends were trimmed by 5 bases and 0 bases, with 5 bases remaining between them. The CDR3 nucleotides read TGTGCCAGTAGTTCCCTCTCCTACGAGCAGTACTTC. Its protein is CASSSLSYEQYF. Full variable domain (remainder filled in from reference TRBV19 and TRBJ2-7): DGGITQSPKYLFRKEGQNVTLSCEQNLNHDAMYWYRQDPGQGLRLIYYSQIVNDFQKGDIAEGYSVSREKKESFPLTVTSAQKNPTAFYLCASSSLSYEQYFGPGTRLTVT.

The CDR3 DNA is TGTGCCAGCAGTGCCGCCGGGGGCGGAAGCTCCTACGAGCAGTACTTC. Translating it yields CASSAAGGGSSYEQYF. The gene calls are TRBV28 and TRBJ2-7; D tentatively reads TRBD1 or TRBD2 (6 bases each). The V gene lost 5 bases and the J gene lost 0 bases, with 17 bases spanning the gap. This CDR3 contains 16 residues. CDR1 and CDR2 (germline): MDHEN, SYDVKM. The full variable domain, completed using reference TRBV28 and TRBJ2-7, is DVKVTQSSRYLVKRTGEKVFLECVQDMDHENMFWYRQDPGLGLRLIYFSYDVKMKEKGDIPEGYSVSREKKERFSLILESASTNQTSMYLCASSAAGGGSSYEQYFGPGTRLTVT.

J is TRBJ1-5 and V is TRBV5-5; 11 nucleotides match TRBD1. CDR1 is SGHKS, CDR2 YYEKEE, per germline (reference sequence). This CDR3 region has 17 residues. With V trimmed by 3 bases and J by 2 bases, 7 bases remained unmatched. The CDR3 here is CASSSGQGAEGNQPQHF. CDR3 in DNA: TGTGCCAGCAGCTCCGGACAGGGGGCTGAAGGCAATCAGCCCCAGCATTTT.

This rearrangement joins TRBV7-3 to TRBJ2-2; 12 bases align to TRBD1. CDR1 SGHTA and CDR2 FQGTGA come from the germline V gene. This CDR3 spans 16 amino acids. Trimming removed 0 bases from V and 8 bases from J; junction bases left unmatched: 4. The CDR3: CASSLTGTGGSGELFF. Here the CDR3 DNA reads TGTGCCAGCAGCTTAACAGGGACAGGGGGCTCAGGGGAGCTGTTTTTT.

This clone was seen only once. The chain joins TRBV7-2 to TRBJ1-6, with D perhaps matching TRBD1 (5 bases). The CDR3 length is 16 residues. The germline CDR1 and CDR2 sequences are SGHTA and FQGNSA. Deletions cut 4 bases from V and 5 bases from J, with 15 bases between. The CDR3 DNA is TGTGCCAGCAGCTCGCGGGGGGTAAGGGATAATTCACCCCTCCACTTT. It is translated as CASSSRGVRDNSPLHF.

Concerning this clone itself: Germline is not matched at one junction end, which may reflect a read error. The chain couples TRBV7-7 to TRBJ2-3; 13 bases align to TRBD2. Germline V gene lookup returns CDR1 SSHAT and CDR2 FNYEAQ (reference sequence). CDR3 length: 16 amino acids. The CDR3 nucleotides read TGTGCTAGCAGCCTGGGACTAGCGGGACCCACAGATACGCAGTATTTT. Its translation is CASSLGLAGPTDTQYF.

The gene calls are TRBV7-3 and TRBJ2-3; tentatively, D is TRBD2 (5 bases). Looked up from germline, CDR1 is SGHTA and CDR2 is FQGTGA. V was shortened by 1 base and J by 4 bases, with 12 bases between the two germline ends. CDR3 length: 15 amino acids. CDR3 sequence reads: CASSLSWNGADTQYF. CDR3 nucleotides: TGTGCCAGCAGCTTAAGTTGGAACGGGGCAGATACGCAGTATTTT.

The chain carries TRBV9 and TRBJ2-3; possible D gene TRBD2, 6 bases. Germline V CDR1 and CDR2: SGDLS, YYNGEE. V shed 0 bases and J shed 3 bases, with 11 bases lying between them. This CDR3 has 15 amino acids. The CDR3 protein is CASSVAPGDTDTQYF. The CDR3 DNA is TGTGCCAGCAGCGTAGCCCCGGGAGATACAGATACGCAGTATTTT.

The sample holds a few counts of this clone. CDR3 nucleotide sequence: TGTGCCAGCAGCTTTCGCAACGCTGAAGCTTTCTTT. It encodes CASSFRNAEAFF. This chain connects TRBV7-2 to TRBJ1-1; no firm D call. CDR3 length: 12 amino acids. V was cut by 3 bases and J by 6 bases, with 8 bases left in between. Germline V lookup: CDR1 SGHTA, CDR2 FQGNSA.

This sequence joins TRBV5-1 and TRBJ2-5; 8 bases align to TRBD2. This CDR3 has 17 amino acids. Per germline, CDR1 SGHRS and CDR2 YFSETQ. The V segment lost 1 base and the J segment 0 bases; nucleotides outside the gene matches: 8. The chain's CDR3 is CASSLNRAGANQETQYF. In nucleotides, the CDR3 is TGCGCCAGCAGCTTGAATAGAGCGGGGGCTAACCAAGAGACCCAGTACTTC.